What follows are 18 T cell receptor beta chains derived from one specimen sequenced in a study of blood T cell repertoires in COVID-19. Only in-frame clones appear in the TCRdb table, and some are missing; sequencing was by immunoSEQ multiplex PCR. The sample records under 250,000 clones, roughly 80% being singletons. The sequencing input was PBMCs or T cells enriched from blood (not recorded which). The origin of the receptors is a woman between 40 and 55 years old who had been exposed to COVID-19.

The chain links TRBV6-5 to TRBJ1-2, with unresolved D. Germline V gene sequence: CDR1 MNHEY, CDR2 SVGAGI. The CDR3 contains 12 residues. With 7 bases removed from V and 7 bases from J, the gap between germline ends came to 13 bases. The CDR3 coding sequence is TGTGCCAGCATCGCCATCGGAGGTGGCTACACCTTC. Translated, it gives CASIAIGGGYTF.

The chain joins TRBV5-6 to TRBJ2-3; weak D call: TRBD2 (6 bases). V was pared by 0 bases and J by 8 bases, with 7 bases between. Germline V gives CDR1 SGHDT, CDR2 YYEEEE. The CDR3 sequence is 12 residues long. The CDR3 sequence: CASSLAAGTQYF. The CDR3 nucleotides read TGTGCCAGCAGCTTGGCAGCGGGTACGCAGTATTTT.

V is TRBV5-6 and J is TRBJ2-1; 7 bases align to TRBD1. With 4 bases clipped from V and 4 bases from J, the junction kept 8 bases outside the gene matches. Germline lookup yields CDR1 SGHDT and CDR2 YYEEEE. The CDR3 runs 15 residues. CDR3 in DNA: TGTGCCAGCAGCGCGACAGGGAGCTGGTACAATGAGCAGTTCTTC. Its translation: CASSATGSWYNEQFF.

The chain uses TRBV4-1 and TRBJ1-3; 7 bases line up with TRBD1. The V gene's germline CDR1 is MGHRA and CDR2 YSYEKL. Trimming took 2 bases from V and 5 from J; bases not matched to a gene: 3. This CDR3 spans 14 amino acids. CDR3: CASSQPGQRNTIYF. The CDR3 nucleotides read TGCGCCAGCAGCCAACCGGGACAGCGAAACACCATATATTTT.

V and J are TRBV21-1 and TRBJ1-4. TRBV21-1 is described as a pseudogene. The CDR3 is 14 amino acids. CDR3 nucleotide sequence: TGTGCCAGCAGCACCGGGGAGGGGAATGAAAAACTGTTTTTT. Translation: CASSTGEGNEKLFF.

The rearrangement joins TRBV7-9 to TRBJ1-6, with TRBD1 identical over 8 bases. The CDR3 has 17 amino acids. V lost 6 bases and J lost 9; bases outside the gene matches: 16. CDR1 and CDR2 (germline): SEHNR, FQNEAQ (reference sequence). The CDR3 DNA is TGTGCCAGCAGACCTACTCAAACCGACAGGGGAGGTTCACCCCTCCACTTT. As protein: CASRPTQTDRGGSPLHF.

The chain recombines TRBV6-6 with TRBJ2-7, with a tentative D call TRBD1 (6 bases). CDR3 length: 17 residues. The germline CDR1 and CDR2 sequences are MNHNY and SVGAGI (reference sequence). Trimming removed 5 bases from V and 0 bases from J, with 20 bases in between. In nucleotides, the CDR3 is TGTGCCAGCAGTCCCCCAGGGGCGACTTCAAGCTCCTACGAGCAGTACTTC. This codes for CASSPPGATSSSYEQYF.

This chain links TRBV7-9 with TRBJ1-4; 11 bases are shared with TRBD1. This CDR3 spans 19 amino acids. The V gene end was trimmed by 5 bases and the J gene end by 0 bases; junction bases not matched to a gene: 11. Germline V gene lookup returns CDR1 SEHNR and CDR2 FQNEAQ (reference sequence). The CDR3: CASSTRDRGAPATNEKLFF. As DNA, the CDR3 is TGTGCCAGCAGCACCCGGGACAGGGGGGCCCCTGCAACTAATGAAAAACTGTTTTTT.

The chain links TRBV5-6 to TRBJ1-6, with 7 bases aligning to TRBD1. Germline V lookup: CDR1 SGHDT, CDR2 YYEEEE. V lost 2 bases, J lost 0 bases, and 5 bases stayed unmatched. The CDR3 length is 17 residues. CDR3 in DNA: TGTGCCAGCAGCTTCGGAGCAGGGGGCTCCTATAATTCACCCCTCCACTTT. This encodes CASSFGAGGSYNSPLHF.

The chain employs TRBV6-5 and TRBJ2-1; tentative D call: TRBD1 (6 bases). Per the germline V gene, CDR1 is MNHEY and CDR2 is SVGAGI. The ends were cut back, 2 bases at V and 4 bases at J, with 12 bases in the middle. The CDR3 loop spans 15 amino acids. This chain's CDR3 is CASSYQQGPYNEQFF. Written as DNA, the CDR3 is TGTGCCAGCAGTTACCAGCAGGGGCCTTACAATGAGCAGTTCTTC.

V usage is TRBV9 and J usage is TRBJ1-3, with a weak D call TRBD1 (5 bases). V lost 7 bases and J lost 2, with 10 bases in between. The CDR3 has 13 amino acids. The germline gives CDR1 SGDLS, CDR2 YYNGEE. This CDR3 reads CASWEGTGNTIYF. The DNA for the CDR3 is TGTGCCAGCTGGGAGGGGACTGGAAACACCATATATTTT.

The V call is TRBV15, the J call TRBJ1-4; D might be TRBD1 (6 bases). Trimming removed 4 bases at V and 7 bases at J, with 16 bases between. Germline V gives CDR1 LNHNV, CDR2 YYDKDF (reference sequence). The CDR3 spans 15 residues. For the CDR3, the DNA is TGTGCCACCAGCATTACGAGGGGGAACGGTGAAAAACTGTTTTTT. Its protein is CATSITRGNGEKLFF. Together with reference TRBV15 and TRBJ1-4, the CDR3 gives the full variable domain: DAMVIQNPRYQVTQFGKPVTLSCSQTLNHNVMYWYQQKSSQAPKLLFHYYDKDFNNEADTPDNFQSRRPNTSFCFLDIRSPGLGDTAMYLCATSITRGNGEKLFFGSGTQLSVL.

The V gene is TRBV6-5, the J gene TRBJ2-1, with a tentative D call TRBD2 (6 bases). Germline loops: CDR1 MNHEY, CDR2 SVGAGI. V gave up 6 bases and J gave up 0 bases, with 12 bases separating them. This CDR3 region has 15 residues. The DNA for the CDR3 is TGTGCCAGCAGGTTAGCGACTAGCTCCTACAATGAGCAGTTCTTC. This translates into CASRLATSSYNEQFF.

The V and J genes are TRBV12-5 and TRBJ2-7, with 8 bases that match TRBD1. This CDR3 is 15 amino acids long. Germline CDR1 is LGHNT and CDR2 is FRNRAP. The ends lost 1 base at V and 9 bases at J; junction bases unmatched: 11. CDR3 sequence reads: CASGLGTGLLSGQYF. The CDR3 DNA is TGTGCTAGTGGTTTGGGGACAGGGTTACTTTCAGGGCAGTACTTC.

The J gene is TRBJ1-6, the V gene TRBV4-1; 11 bases fit TRBD1. The CDR3 length is 19 residues. The germline CDR1 and CDR2 sequences are MGHRA and YSYEKL. Unmatched junction bases numbered 6, after V lost 0 bases and J lost 2 bases. Here the CDR3 reads CASSQDRDRGDAYNSPLHF. CDR3 nucleotides: TGCGCCAGCAGCCAAGATAGGGACAGGGGGGACGCCTATAATTCACCCCTCCACTTT.

The gene calls are TRBV7-9 and TRBJ1-1; 10 positions match TRBD1. V was pared by 5 bases and J by 1 base, with 4 bases of the junction left unmatched. The CDR3 extends over 15 amino acids. CDR1 and CDR2 (germline): SEHNR, FQNEAQ (reference sequence). The CDR3 here is CASSTDRGQNTEAFF. In nucleotides, the CDR3 is TGTGCCAGCAGCACAGACAGGGGGCAGAACACTGAAGCTTTCTTT.

V and J are TRBV4-1 and TRBJ2-3; the match to TRBD2 covers 12 bases. CDR1 MGHRA and CDR2 YSYEKL come from the germline V gene. The junction had 6 bases not matched to a gene; V was cut back by 7 bases and J by 4 bases. The CDR3 runs to 15 residues. CDR3 DNA sequence: TGCGCCAGCACTAGCGGGGGGGCCAATCCAGATACGCAGTATTTT. As protein: CASTSGGANPDTQYF.

DNA for the CDR3: TGTGCCAGCAGCTTAGAGCTCCCGGGACTCTACAATGAGCAGTTCTTC. It encodes CASSLELPGLYNEQFF. The chain uses TRBV11-2 and TRBJ2-1; D may be TRBD2 (6 bases). Germline V lookup: CDR1 SGHAT, CDR2 FQNNGV. The V and J ends lost 0 bases and 3 bases respectively, with 12 bases between them. The CDR3 sequence is 16 residues long.